The source of this T cell receptor (beta chain) is a study of blood T cells in healthy people across ages (dated by TCRdb to about 2015). Background on the whole study: Template switching captured roughly one uniquely barcoded TCR beta cDNA molecule per two T cells in model experiments. Four age groups were formed from the donors: young (average about 17 years), middle-aged (approximately 40), aged (roughly 59) and long-lived (roughly 81). To avoid experimental bias, donors of different ages were distributed randomly across sequencing lanes. Two additional independent replicas of 1 million unique cDNA reads from the same blood draw were analyzed for two donors (one aged 18 to 30 and one aged 80 or older). The study measured age-related changes in TCR beta repertoire diversity using deep sequencing normalized with unique cDNA molecular identifiers.

Receptor libraries were prepared by 5' RACE. TCRdb lists the instrument as Illumina HiSeq 2500. The second PCR ran for about 6 to 11 cycles and used a J-beta primer mix along with a sample-barcoded 5' primer. A unique molecular identifier was introduced onto each TCR beta cDNA molecule by a template-switch 5' adaptor carrying 12 random nucleotides. Each sample yielded at least 2.5 million CDR3-containing paired-end reads. First-strand cDNA was synthesized from all RNA with the Mint cDNA synthesis kit, primed by a TRBC-specific oligonucleotide. All cDNA was treated with uracil-DNA glycosylase and then went through a first 18-cycle PCR with the universal primers M1SS and BC2_uni_R. For the original study's pipeline: Each sample was normalized by randomly selecting 1 million high-quality reads, each carrying a distinct molecular identifier. Reads sharing molecular identifiers were discarded rather than binned into consensus sequences. MiTCR, with a Q25 quality threshold and the strictest error-elimination algorithm, was used for CDR3 identification, clonotype clustering and error correction. A nonparametric unseen species model using Euler transformation provided a lower-bound estimate of total TCR beta diversity. TCRdb trimmed public reads at Q25 via fastp, called clones via MiXCR and kept in-frame beta chains. Rows matching on CDR3 protein sequence are summarized as one entry with the most common DNA and genes. These V and J calls originate from TCRdb's pipeline instead of the authors' own analysis. This sample gives over a million distinct CDR3 sequences in total; approximately 43% of them show up just once. Together, the top ten hold under 5% of the sample.

Cut back by 5 bases and 1 base, the V and J ends lie 14 bases apart. CDR1 and CDR2 are drawn from the germline V gene (reference sequence): PRHDT, FYEKMQ. The CDR3 goes from the cysteine to the phenylalanine over 15 residues. The sequence is cut down to CDR3 DNA, 45 bases in frame from base 1. Overall study outcomes, separate from this receptor: Compared with the aged group, more naive CD4+ T cells, fewer expanded clones and increased TCR diversity were shown by the long-lived group, suggesting age selection. Because the CMV infection status of the donors was unknown, age-related changes in expanded clonotypes may potentially have been confounded. As age increased, observed TCR beta diversity per million T cells dropped in a roughly linear way, and a significant reduction was already evident by age 40. The percentage of naive T cells measured by flow cytometry correlated strongly with observed TCR beta diversity. Estimates of total diversity from one million sequenced T cells were regarded as lower bounds and underestimates. Because profiling used bulk unsorted PBMCs, naive and antigen-experienced compartments could not be compared conclusively.

Details on this clonotype: The antigen it recognizes is unknown. No clone much larger than this one lies a single base away; base qualities are absent.

The donors were roughly 39 Caucasian individuals from Russia, aged roughly 6 to 90 years, who were systemically healthy. Roughly 11 milliliters of peripheral blood were drawn from each donor into EDTA-treated Vacutainer tubes. Ficoll-Paque density-gradient centrifugation was used to isolate PBMCs, with at least 6.5 million per sample. Trizol reagent was used to extract total RNA from PBMCs, with at least 6 micrograms per sample. For every donor, flow cytometry on a PBMC aliquot measured the percentage of naive CD45RAhigh/CD27high T cells. The material sequenced was blood. The chain was built from TRBV13 and TRBJ1-1; TRBD1 is a possible D gene, resting on 6 matching bases. This clonotype was obtained from a woman aged 18 to 35 in good health. The nucleotides are TGTGCCAGCAGCGATCCGGGACACAAGAACACTGAAGCTTTCTTT. Its amino acids are CASSDPGHKNTEAFF.